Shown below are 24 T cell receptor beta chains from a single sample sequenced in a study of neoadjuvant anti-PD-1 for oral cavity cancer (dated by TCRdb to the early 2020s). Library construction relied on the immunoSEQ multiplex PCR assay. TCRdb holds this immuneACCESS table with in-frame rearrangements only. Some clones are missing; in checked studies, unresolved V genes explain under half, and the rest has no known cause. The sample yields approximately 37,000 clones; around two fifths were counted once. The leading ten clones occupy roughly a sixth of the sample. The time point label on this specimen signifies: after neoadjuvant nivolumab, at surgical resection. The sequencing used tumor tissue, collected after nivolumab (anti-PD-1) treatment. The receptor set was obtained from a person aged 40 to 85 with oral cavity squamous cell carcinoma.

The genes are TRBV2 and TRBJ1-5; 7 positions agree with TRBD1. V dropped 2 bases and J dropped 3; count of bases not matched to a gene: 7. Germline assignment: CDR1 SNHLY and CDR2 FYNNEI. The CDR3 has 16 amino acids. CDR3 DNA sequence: TGTGCCAGCAGTGAAAGCCAGGACAGGTCCAATCAGCCCCAGCATTTT. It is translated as CASSESQDRSNQPQHF.

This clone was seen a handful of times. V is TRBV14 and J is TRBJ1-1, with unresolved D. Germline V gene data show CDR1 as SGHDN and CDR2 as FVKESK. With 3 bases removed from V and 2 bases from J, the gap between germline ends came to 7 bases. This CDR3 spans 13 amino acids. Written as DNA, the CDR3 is TGTGCCAGCAGCCATCGACGTAACACTGAAGCTTTCTTT. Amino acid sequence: CASSHRRNTEAFF.

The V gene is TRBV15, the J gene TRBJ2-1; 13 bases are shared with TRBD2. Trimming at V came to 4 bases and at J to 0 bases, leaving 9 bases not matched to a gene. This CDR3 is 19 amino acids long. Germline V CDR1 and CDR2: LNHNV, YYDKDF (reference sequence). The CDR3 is CATSTDRLAGGRSYNEQFF. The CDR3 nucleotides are TGTGCCACCAGCACCGATAGACTAGCGGGGGGCCGCTCCTACAATGAGCAGTTCTTC.

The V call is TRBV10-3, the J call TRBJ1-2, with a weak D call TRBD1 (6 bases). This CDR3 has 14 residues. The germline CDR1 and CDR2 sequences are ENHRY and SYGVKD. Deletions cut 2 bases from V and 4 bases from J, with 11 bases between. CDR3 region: CAISETGTVYGYTF. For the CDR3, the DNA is TGTGCCATCAGTGAGACAGGGACCGTCTATGGCTACACCTTC.

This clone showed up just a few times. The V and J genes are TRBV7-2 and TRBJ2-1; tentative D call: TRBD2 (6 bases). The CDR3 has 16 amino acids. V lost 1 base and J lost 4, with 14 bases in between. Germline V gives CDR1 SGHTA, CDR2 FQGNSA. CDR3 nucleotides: TGTGCCAGCAGCTTAGTCTCCGGGAGCGCGTACAATGAGCAGTTCTTC. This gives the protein CASSLVSGSAYNEQFF.

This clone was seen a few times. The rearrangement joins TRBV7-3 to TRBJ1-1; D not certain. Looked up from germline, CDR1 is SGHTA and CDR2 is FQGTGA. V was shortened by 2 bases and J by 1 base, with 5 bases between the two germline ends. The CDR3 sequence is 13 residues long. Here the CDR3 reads CASSLSRNTEAFF. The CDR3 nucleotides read TGTGCCAGCAGCTTATCCCGGAACACTGAAGCTTTCTTT.

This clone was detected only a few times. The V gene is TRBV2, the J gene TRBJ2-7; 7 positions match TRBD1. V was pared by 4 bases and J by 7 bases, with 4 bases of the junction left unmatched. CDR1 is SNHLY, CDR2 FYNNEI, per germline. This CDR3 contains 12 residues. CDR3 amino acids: CASSGGGIEQYF. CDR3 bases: TGTGCCAGCAGTGGAGGGGGCATAGAGCAGTACTTC.

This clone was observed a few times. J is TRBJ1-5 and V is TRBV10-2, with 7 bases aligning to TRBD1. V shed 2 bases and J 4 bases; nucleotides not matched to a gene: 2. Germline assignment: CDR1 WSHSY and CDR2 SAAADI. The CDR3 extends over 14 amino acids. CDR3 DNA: TGCGCCAGCAGTGAGCCGGACAGGAATCAGCCCCAGCATTTT. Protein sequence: CASSEPDRNQPQHF.

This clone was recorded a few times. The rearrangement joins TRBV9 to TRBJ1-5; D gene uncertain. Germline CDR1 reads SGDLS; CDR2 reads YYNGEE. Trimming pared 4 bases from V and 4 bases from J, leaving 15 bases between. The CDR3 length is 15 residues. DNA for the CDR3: TGTGCCAGCAGCCCATCCCCGGACGGAAATCAGCCCCAGCATTTT. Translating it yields CASSPSPDGNQPQHF. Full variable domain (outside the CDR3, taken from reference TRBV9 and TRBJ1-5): DSGVTQTPKHLITATGQRVTLRCSPRSGDLSVYWYQQSLDQGLQFLIQYYNGEERAKGNILERFSAQQFPDLHSELNLSSLELGDSALYFCASSPSPDGNQPQHFGDGTRLSIL.

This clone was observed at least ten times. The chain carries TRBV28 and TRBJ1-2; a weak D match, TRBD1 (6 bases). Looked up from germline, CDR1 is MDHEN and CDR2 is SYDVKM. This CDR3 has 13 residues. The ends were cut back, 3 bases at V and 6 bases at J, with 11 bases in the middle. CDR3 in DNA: TGTGCCAGCAGTTTGGAGGGGGTGCATGGCTACACCTTC. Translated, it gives CASSLEGVHGYTF.

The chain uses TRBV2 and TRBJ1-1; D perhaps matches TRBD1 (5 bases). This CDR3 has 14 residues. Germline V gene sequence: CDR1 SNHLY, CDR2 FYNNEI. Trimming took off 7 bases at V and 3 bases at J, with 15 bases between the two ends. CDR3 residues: CASNVRGEDTEAFF. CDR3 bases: TGTGCCAGCAATGTAAGGGGCGAGGACACTGAAGCTTTCTTT. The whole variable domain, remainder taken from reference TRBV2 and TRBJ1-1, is EPEVTQTPSHQVTQMGQEVILRCVPISNHLYFYWYRQILGQKVEFLVSFYNNEISEKSEIFDDQFSVERPDGSNFTLKIRSTKLEDSAMYFCASNVRGEDTEAFFGQGTRLTVV.

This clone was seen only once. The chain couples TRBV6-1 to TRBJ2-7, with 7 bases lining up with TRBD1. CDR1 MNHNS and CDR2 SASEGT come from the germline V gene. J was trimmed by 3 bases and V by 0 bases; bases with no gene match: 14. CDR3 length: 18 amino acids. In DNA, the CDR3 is TGTGCCAGCAGTGAAGCAGTCCCTCCGGGACAGAAAATCTACGAGCAGTACTTC. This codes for CASSEAVPPGQKIYEQYF.

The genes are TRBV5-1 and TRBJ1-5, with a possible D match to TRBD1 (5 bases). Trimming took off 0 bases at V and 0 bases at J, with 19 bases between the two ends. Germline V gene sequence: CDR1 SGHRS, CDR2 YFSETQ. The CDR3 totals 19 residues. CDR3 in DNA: TGCGCCAGCAGCTTGGCCCCCGCAGGGTCGACGGATAGCAATCAGCCCCAGCATTTT. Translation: CASSLAPAGSTDSNQPQHF.

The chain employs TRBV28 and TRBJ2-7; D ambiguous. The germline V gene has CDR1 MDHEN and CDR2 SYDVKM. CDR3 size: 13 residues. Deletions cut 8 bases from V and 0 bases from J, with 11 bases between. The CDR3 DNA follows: TGTGCCAGCCATAGGGCGAGCTCCTACGAGCAGTACTTC. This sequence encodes CASHRASSYEQYF.

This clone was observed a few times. DNA of the CDR3: TGTGCCAGCAGCCAGAGCCGGGACCCCCGAGAGCTGTTTTTT. Protein sequence: CASSQSRDPRELFF. This rearrangement joins TRBV4-2 to TRBJ2-2; possibly TRBD1 or TRBD2 for D (5 bases each). Germline CDR1 LGHNA, CDR2 YNFKEQ. The CDR3 runs 14 residues. Between the trimmed V and J ends, which lost 3 bases and 11 bases, there was a span of 16 bases.

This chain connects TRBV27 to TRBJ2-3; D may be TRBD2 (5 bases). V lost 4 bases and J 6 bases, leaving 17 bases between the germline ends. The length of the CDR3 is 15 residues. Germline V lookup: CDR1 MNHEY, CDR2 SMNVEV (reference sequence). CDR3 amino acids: CASSYPRTRADTQYF. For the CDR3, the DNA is TGTGCCAGCAGTTACCCCCGTACTAGGGCCGATACGCAGTATTTT.

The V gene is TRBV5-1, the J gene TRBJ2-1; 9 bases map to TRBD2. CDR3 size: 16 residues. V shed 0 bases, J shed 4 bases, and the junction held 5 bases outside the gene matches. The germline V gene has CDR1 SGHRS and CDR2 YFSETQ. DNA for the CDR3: TGCGCCAGCAGCTTGGGAACCGCGGGAGGGTACAATGAGCAGTTCTTC. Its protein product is CASSLGTAGGYNEQFF.

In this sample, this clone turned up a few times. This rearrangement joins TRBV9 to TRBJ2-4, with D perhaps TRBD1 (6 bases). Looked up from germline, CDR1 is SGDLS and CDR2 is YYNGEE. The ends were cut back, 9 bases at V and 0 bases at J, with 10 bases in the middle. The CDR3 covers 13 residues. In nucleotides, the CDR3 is TGTGCCACCCCAGGGGTAGCCAAAAACATTCAGTACTTC. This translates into CATPGVAKNIQYF.

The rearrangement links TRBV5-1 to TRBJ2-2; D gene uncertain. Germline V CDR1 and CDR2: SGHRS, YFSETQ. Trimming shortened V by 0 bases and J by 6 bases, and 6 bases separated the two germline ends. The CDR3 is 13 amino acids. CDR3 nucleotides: TGCGCCAGCAGCTTGGGAGAGGCCGGGGAGCTGTTTTTT. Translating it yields CASSLGEAGELFF.

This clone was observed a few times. The CDR3, as DNA: TGTGCCAGCAGCTTAGTCCCGGGGTTGGGCACAGATACGCAGTATTTT. Translation: CASSLVPGLGTDTQYF. The V call is TRBV11-1, the J call TRBJ2-3; D may be TRBD2 (5 bases). Germline CDR1 reads SGHAT; CDR2 reads FQDESV (reference sequence). This CDR3 has 16 amino acids. The V end was cut by 1 base, the J end by 1 base, with 12 bases between.

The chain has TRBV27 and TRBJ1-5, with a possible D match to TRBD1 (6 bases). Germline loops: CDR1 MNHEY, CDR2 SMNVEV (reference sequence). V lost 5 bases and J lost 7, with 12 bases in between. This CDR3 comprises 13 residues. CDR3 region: CASSPQGWQPQHF. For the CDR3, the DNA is TGTGCCAGCAGTCCCCAGGGGTGGCAGCCCCAGCATTTT.

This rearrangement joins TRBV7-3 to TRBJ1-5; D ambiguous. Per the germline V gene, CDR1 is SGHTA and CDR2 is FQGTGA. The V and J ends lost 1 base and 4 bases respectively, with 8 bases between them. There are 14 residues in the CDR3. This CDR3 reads CASSLNSNNQPQHF. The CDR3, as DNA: TGTGCCAGCAGCTTAAACAGTAATAATCAGCCCCAGCATTTT.

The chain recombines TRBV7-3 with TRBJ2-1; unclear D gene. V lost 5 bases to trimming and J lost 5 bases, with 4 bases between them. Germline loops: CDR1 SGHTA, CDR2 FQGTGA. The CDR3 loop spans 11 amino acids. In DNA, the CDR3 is TGTGCCAGCAGCGCCAACAATGAGCAGTTCTTC. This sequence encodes CASSANNEQFF. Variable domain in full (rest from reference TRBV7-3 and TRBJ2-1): GAGVSQTPSNKVTEKGKYVELRCDPISGHTALYWYRQSLGQGPEFLIYFQGTGAADDSGLPNDRFFAVRPEGSVSTLKIQRTERGDSAVYLCASSANNEQFFGPGTRLTVL.

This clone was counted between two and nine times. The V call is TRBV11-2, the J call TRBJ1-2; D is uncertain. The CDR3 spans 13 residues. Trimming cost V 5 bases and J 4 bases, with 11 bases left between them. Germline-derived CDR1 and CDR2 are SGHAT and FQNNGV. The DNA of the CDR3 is TGTGCCAGCAGCCCAGAGAGGATCTATGGCTACACCTTC. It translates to CASSPERIYGYTF.